Listed below are T cell receptor beta chains from one sample, sequenced in a study of early T cells in non-severe SARS-CoV-2 infection. MiXCR was run by TCRdb on the 5' RACE reads, yielding one entry per CDR3 protein. The table has around 29,000 distinct CDR3 sequences, around 5% seen once; the top ten hold 3.5% to 5%. The sequenced sample consisted of whole blood. All receptors come from an adult who was a healthcare worker with PCR-confirmed SARS-CoV-2 infection or an uninfected control (not recorded which). Both conserved end residues are part of each CDR3. A D gene is named only where the DNA matches it firmly. The size entry is marked missing in some rows and otherwise reads once, few, many or a size class.

. TRBJ1-4 TRBV20-1 many CSARGTNEKLFF TGCAGTGCTAGGGGAACTAATGAAAAACTGTTTTTT
. TRBJ2-1 TRBV7-2 many CASSKGPDNEQFF TGTGCCAGCAGCAAGGGGCCGGACAATGAGCAGTTCTTC
. TRBJ2-5 TRBV4-2 many CASSQDRRNQETQYF TGTGCCAGCAGCCAAGATCGCAGAAATCAAGAGACCCAGTACTTC
. TRBJ2-7 TRBV29-1 many CSVEVNNEQYF TGCAGCGTTGAGGTCAACAACGAGCAGTACTTC
. TRBJ1-6 TRBV27 many CASSNPTGGGNSPLHF TGTGCCAGCAGCAACCCGACAGGTGGGGGAAATTCACCCCTCCACTTT
. TRBJ1-5 TRBV12-3/TRBV12-4 many CATSGGRNQPQHF TGTGCCACGTCCGGCGGGCGCAATCAGCCCCAGCATTTT
TRBD2 TRBJ2-1 TRBV20-1 many CSASRLAGGWSSYNEQFF TGCAGTGCTTCACGACTAGCGGGAGGATGGAGCTCCTACAATGAGCAGTTCTTC
. TRBJ1-1 TRBV27 many CASSARQPRYTEAFF TGTGCCAGCAGTGCAAGACAGCCAAGGTACACTGAAGCTTTCTTT
. TRBJ2-4 TRBV28 many CASSADGILAKNIQYF TGTGCCAGCAGTGCGGACGGGATCCTGGCCAAAAACATTCAGTACTTC
TRBD2 TRBJ2-1 TRBV29-1 many CSLSSGGYNEQFF TGCAGCCTATCTAGCGGGGGTTACAATGAGCAGTTCTTC
. TRBJ1-1 TRBV12-3/TRBV12-4 many CASSLEVGIRAFF TGTGCCAGCAGTTTAGAGGTCGGAATACGGGCTTTCTTT
. TRBJ1-1 TRBV27 many CASKTGTNTEAFF TGTGCCAGCAAAACAGGGACGAACACTGAAGCTTTCTTT
. TRBJ1-1 TRBV27 many CASSAGPFGDTEAFF TGTGCCAGCAGTGCCGGACCTTTCGGGGACACTGAAGCTTTCTTT
TRBD1 TRBJ2-2 TRBV7-8 many CASSIRQGIHGELFF TGTGCCAGCAGCATCCGACAGGGCATACACGGGGAGCTGTTTTTT
. TRBJ1-1 TRBV6-5 . CASSYSWWGDTEAFF TGTGCCAGCAGTTACTCGTGGTGGGGAGACACTGAAGCTTTCTTT
. TRBJ2-5 TRBV7-6 . CASSLVAGAVETQYF TGTGCCAGCAGCTTAGTCGCCGGGGCGGTGGAGACCCAGTACTTC
TRBD2 TRBJ2-3 TRBV11-2 few CASSFRGTSGKRDTQYF TGTGCCAGCAGCTTCAGAGGGACTAGCGGTAAAAGAGATACGCAGTATTTT
. TRBJ2-1 TRBV3-1 many CASSPGLPGLDEQFF TGTGCCAGCAGCCCAGGACTACCTGGGCTGGATGAGCAGTTCTTC
. TRBJ1-2 TRBV6-6 many CASSYEGRGYTF TGTGCCAGCAGTTACGAAGGTCGAGGCTACACCTTC
. TRBJ2-7 TRBV29-1 large CSVEFPGPREQYF TGCAGCGTTGAATTTCCAGGGCCAAGGGAGCAGTACTTC
. TRBJ2-1 TRBV12-3/TRBV12-4 many CASSLAPLLSSYNEQFF TGTGCCAGCAGTCTTGCCCCACTCCTTAGCTCCTACAATGAGCAGTTCTTC
TRBD2 TRBJ2-3 TRBV20-1 many CSATRLAGATDTQYF TGCAGTGCTACACGACTAGCGGGAGCGACAGATACGCAGTATTTT
TRBD2 TRBJ2-7 TRBV6-2/TRBV6-3 many CASSSIDVAGGSYEQYF TGTGCCAGCAGTTCCATTGATGTAGCGGGAGGCTCCTACGAGCAGTACTTC
. TRBJ1-1 TRBV4-2 many CASSQRGMNTEVFF TGTGCCAGCAGCCAACGGGGCATGAACACTGAAGTTTTCTTT
. TRBJ1-2 TRBV4-1 many CASSQVQTEQLYGYTF TGCGCCAGCAGCCAAGTGCAGACAGAGCAGCTCTATGGCTACACCTTC
. TRBJ2-7 TRBV7-2 many CASSFSYEQYF TGTGCCAGCAGCTTCTCCTACGAGCAGTACTTC
TRBD1 TRBJ2-1 TRBV29-1 many CSVPGQGAHEQFF TGCAGCGTCCCGGGACAGGGGGCACATGAGCAGTTCTTC
. TRBJ2-5 TRBV2 few CASTIQGYQETQYF TGTGCCAGCACCATACAGGGTTACCAAGAGACCCAGTACTTC
TRBD1 TRBJ2-1 TRBV20-1 many CSARSWGTGAYNEQFF TGCAGTGCTAGAAGTTGGGGGACAGGGGCCTACAATGAGCAGTTCTTC